The source of this TCR beta chain is a study of control samples from healthy donors and cancer patients. Germline trimming cut 4 bases from V and 7 bases from J; bases unmatched to any gene: 9. Germline V gene sequence: CDR1 LGHDT, CDR2 YNNKEL (reference sequence). This CDR3 region has 16 residues. Some clones are missing from TCRdb's copy, which holds only in-frame ones; the method was immunoSEQ multiplex PCR. The profile shows 90,000 to 140,000 clones, about 80% of them singletons. Sequenced sample: blood. The clonotype was recovered from a woman between 45 and 65 years old in good health. J is TRBJ2-3 and V is TRBV3-1 (or the pseudogene TRBV3-2); 12 nucleotides align to TRBD2. CDR3 amino acids: CASSPRGLAGWNTQYF. The CDR3 DNA follows: TGTGCCAGCAGCCCTCGGGGACTAGCGGGTTGGAATACGCAGTATTTT.